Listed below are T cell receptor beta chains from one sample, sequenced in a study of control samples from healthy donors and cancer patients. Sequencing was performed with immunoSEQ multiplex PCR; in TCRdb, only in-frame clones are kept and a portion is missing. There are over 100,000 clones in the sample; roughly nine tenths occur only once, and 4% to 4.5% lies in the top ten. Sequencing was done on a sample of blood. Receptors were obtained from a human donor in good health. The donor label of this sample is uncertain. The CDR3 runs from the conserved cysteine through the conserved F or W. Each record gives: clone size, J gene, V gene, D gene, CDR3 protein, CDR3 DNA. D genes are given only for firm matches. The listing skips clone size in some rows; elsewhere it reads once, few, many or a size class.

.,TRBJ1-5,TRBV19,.,CASSILERVGQPQHF,TGTGCCAGTAGTATCCTTGAAAGGGTCGGTCAGCCCCAGCATTTT
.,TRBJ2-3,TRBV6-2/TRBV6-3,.,CASSYSLTDTQYF,TGTGCCAGCAGTTACTCTCTCACAGATACGCAGTATTTT
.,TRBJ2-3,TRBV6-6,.,CASGTRTTDTQYF,TGTGCCAGCGGAACACGGACCACAGATACGCAGTATTTT
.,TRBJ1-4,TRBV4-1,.,CASSPFGSSEKLFF,TGCGCCAGCAGCCCCTTTGGTAGCTCTGAAAAACTGTTTTTT
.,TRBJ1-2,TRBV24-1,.,CATSDSGGSYGYTF,TGTGCCACCAGTGACTCGGGAGGAAGCTATGGCTACACCTTC
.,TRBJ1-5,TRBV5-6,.,CASSLERGRQPQHF,TGTGCCAGCAGCTTGGAGAGGGGAAGACAGCCCCAGCATTTT
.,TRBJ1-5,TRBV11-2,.,CASSLEQGNQPQHF,TGTGCCAGCAGCTTAGAACAGGGCAATCAGCCCCAGCATTTT
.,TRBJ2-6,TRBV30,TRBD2,CACSGAGANVLTF,TGTGCCTGTAGCGGGGCTGGGGCCAACGTCCTGACTTTC
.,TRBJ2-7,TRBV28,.,CATTGQGTYEQYF,TGTGCCACCACGGGTCAGGGGACCTACGAGCAGTACTTC
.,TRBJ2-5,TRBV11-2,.,CASSPPGQETQYF,TGTGCCAGCAGCCCCCCGGGCCAAGAGACCCAGTACTTC
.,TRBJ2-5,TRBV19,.,CASKRENQETQYF,TGTGCCAGTAAGAGGGAGAACCAAGAGACCCAGTACTTC
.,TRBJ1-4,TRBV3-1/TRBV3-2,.,CASTLTGGAGEKLFF,TGTGCCAGCACCCTCACCGGAGGGGCAGGTGAAAAACTGTTTTTT
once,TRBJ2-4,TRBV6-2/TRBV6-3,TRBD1,CASSYSGQAKAKNIQYF,TGTGCCAGCAGTTACTCCGGACAGGCTAAGGCCAAAAACATTCAGTACTTC
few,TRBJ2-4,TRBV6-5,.,CASRGQGAKNIQYF,TGTGCCAGCCGGGGGCAGGGGGCCAAAAACATTCAGTACTTC